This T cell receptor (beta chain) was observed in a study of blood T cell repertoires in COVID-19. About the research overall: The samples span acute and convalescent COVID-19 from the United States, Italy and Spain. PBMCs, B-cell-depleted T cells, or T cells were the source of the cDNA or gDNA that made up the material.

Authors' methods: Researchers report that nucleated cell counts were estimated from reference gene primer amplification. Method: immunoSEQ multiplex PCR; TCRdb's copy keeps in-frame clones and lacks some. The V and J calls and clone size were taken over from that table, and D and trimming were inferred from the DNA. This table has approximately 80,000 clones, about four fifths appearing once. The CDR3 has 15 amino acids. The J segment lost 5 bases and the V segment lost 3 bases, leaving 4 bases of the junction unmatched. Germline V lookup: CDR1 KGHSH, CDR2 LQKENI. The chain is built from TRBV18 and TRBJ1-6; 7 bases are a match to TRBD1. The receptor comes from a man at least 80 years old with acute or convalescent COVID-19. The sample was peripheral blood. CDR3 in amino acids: CASSPLGTDNSPLHF. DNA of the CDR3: TGTGCCAGCTCACCTCTCGGGACAGATAATTCACCCCTCCACTTT.